These 5 T cell receptor beta chains were sequenced from one sample in a study of CD8 T cell repertoires and HIV-1 epitope variants. These receptors have no identified antigens. Assay: immunoSEQ multiplex PCR; the TCRdb copy retains only in-frame clones and omits some. The sample holds some 5,200 clones; roughly 60% are singletons and the top ten take roughly two fifths. The sample consisted of cultured CD8+ T cells derived from PBMCs. The source is a male donor with HIV.

The chain recombines TRBV27 with TRBJ2-2; TRBD2 agrees at 7 bases. Germline V lookup: CDR1 MNHEY, CDR2 SMNVEV (reference sequence). With 3 bases clipped from V and 2 bases from J, the junction kept 12 bases outside the gene matches. CDR3 size: 18 residues. CDR3 amino acids: CASSFGLAVLGNTGELFF. The CDR3 nucleotides are TGTGCCAGCAGTTTTGGGCTAGCGGTTCTCGGCAACACCGGGGAGCTGTTTTTT.

V is TRBV5-5 and J is TRBJ1-4; 8 bases agree with TRBD1. The CDR3 extends over 15 amino acids. The junction had 5 bases not matched to a gene; V was cut back by 4 bases and J by 3 bases. Germline V gives CDR1 SGHKS, CDR2 YYEKEE (reference sequence). The CDR3 region is CASSPDRVPNEKLFF. CDR3 nucleotides: TGTGCCAGCAGCCCGGACAGGGTACCTAATGAAAAACTGTTTTTT.

This chain uses TRBV27 with TRBJ2-5; D assignment may be TRBD1 or TRBD2 (6 bases each). Germline V gene sequence: CDR1 MNHEY, CDR2 SMNVEV (reference sequence). The CDR3 has 16 residues. V gave up 5 bases and J gave up 4 bases, with 20 bases separating them. Here the CDR3 DNA reads TGTGCCAGCAGTAACCACCAAGGGGGGATAGGAGAGACCCAGTACTTC. It is translated as CASSNHQGGIGETQYF.

The rearrangement joins TRBV5-5 to TRBJ1-1; D possibly corresponds to TRBD1 (6 bases). Germline CDR1 and CDR2: SGHKS and YYEKEE (reference sequence). Trimming stripped 0 bases from V and 5 bases from J, with 8 bases between. This CDR3 is 13 amino acids long. The CDR3 loop is CASSLDRVTEAFF. CDR3 coding DNA: TGTGCCAGCAGCTTGGACAGGGTTACTGAAGCTTTCTTT.

This clone was observed a few times. This chain connects TRBV11-2 to TRBJ2-3; 13 bases fit TRBD2. This CDR3 contains 15 residues. V dropped 6 bases and J dropped 4; count of bases not matched to a gene: 4. In germline, CDR1 is SGHAT, CDR2 FQNNGV. In DNA, the CDR3 is TGTGCCAGCAGATCTGGACTAGCGGGGGCAGATACGCAGTATTTT. This translates into CASRSGLAGADTQYF.